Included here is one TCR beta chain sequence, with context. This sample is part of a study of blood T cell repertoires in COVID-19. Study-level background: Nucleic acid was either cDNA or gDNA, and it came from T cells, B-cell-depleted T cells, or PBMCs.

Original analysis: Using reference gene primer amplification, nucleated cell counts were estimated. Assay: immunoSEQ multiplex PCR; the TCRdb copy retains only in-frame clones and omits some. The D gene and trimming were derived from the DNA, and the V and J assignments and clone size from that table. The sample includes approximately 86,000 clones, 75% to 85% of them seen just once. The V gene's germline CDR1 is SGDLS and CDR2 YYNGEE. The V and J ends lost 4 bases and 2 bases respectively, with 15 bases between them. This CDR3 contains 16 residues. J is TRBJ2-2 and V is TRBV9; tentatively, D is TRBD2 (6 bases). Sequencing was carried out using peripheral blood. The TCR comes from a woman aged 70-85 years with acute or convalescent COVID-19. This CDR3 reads CASSPHYGGNTGELFF. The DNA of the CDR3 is TGTGCCAGCAGCCCGCATTACGGGGGAAACACCGGGGAGCTGTTTTTT.